Here is one TCR beta chain with its context. Its matching antigen is unknown. These data originate in a study of cytomegalovirus exposure and HLA in healthy donors. Study results and caveats: Most TCR sequences were seen very rarely across donors, but some public TCRs occurred in many. Later work found that TCR association rates differed between HLA loci; DRB1 had the most and HLA-C the fewest.

Researchers ran the PCR with 60 Vbeta and 13 Jbeta primers. TCRdb's table, derived via immunoSEQ multiplex PCR, lists solely in-frame clones and lacks some. The sample has more than 40,000 clones; the top ten hold under 1.4%. This TCR was recovered from a woman between 35 and 50 years old in good health and CMV-seronegative. Material for sequencing was PBMCs.

The CDR3 DNA sequence: TGTGCCAGCAGCCGGACAGAAAATTACGAGCAGTACTTC. Encoded protein: CASSRTENYEQYF. The rearrangement joins TRBV6-1 to TRBJ2-7; the D gene is possibly TRBD1 (6 bases). The germline V gene has CDR1 MNHNS and CDR2 SASEGT. Between the trimmed V and J ends, which lost 6 bases and 4 bases, there was a span of 13 bases. The CDR3 has 13 residues.